The clone carrying this T cell receptor (beta chain) was found a few times. The CDR3 runs to 15 residues. V was shortened by 0 bases and J by 7 bases, with 12 bases between the two germline ends. CDR1 is LNHDA and CDR2 is SQIVND in the germline V gene (reference sequence). This sample stems from a study of blood T cell repertoires in COVID-19. Study information: Sites across the United States, Italy and Spain contributed samples from acute and convalescent COVID-19. From T cells, B-cell-depleted T cells, or PBMCs came the material, which was cDNA or gDNA.

Per the authors' pipeline: Amplifying reference gene primers gave estimates of nucleated cell counts. The assay was immunoSEQ multiplex PCR, and TCRdb's table has in-frame clones only and misses some. The DNA gave D and trimming, while V, J and clone size come from that table. Of roughly 100,000 clones detected, approximately 80% appear once; the ten largest clones hold approximately 12%. What was sequenced was peripheral blood. This sequence joins TRBV19 and TRBJ2-2; D is possibly TRBD2 (5 bases). The origin of this receptor is a human donor in a cohort sampled during active COVID-19. As DNA, the CDR3 is TGTGCCAGTAGTATAGATCTATCGGGGAACGGGGAGCTGTTTTTT. The encoded protein is CASSIDLSGNGELFF.